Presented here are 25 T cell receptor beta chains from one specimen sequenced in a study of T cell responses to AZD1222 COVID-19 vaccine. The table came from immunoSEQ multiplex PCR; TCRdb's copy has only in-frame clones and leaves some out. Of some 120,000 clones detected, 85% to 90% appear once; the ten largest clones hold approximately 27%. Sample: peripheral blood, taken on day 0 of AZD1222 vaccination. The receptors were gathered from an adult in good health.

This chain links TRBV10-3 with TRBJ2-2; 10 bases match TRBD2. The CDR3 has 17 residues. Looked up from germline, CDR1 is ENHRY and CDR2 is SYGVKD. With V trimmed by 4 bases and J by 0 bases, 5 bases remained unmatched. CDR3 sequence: CAISGASGGPNTGELFF. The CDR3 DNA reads TGTGCCATCAGTGGTGCTAGCGGGGGACCGAACACCGGGGAGCTGTTTTTT.

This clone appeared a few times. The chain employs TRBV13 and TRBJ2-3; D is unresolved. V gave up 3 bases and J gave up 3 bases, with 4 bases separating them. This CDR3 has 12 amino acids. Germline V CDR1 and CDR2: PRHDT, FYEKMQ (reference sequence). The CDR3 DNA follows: TGTGCCAGCAGCTTGAGAACAGATACGCAGTATTTT. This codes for CASSLRTDTQYF.

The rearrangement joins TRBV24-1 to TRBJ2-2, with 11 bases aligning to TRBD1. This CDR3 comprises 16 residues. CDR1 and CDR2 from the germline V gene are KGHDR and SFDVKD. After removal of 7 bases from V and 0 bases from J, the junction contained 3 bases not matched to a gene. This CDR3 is CATRAGQGANTGELFF. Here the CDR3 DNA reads TGTGCCACCAGGGCGGGACAGGGGGCGAACACCGGGGAGCTGTTTTTT.

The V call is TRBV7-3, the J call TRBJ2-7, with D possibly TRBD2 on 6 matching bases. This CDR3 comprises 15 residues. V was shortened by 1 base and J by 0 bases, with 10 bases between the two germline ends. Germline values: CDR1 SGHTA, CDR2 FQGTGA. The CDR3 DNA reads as TGTGCCAGCAGCTTAAGTGACGGGAGCTCCTACGAGCAGTACTTC. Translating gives CASSLSDGSSYEQYF.

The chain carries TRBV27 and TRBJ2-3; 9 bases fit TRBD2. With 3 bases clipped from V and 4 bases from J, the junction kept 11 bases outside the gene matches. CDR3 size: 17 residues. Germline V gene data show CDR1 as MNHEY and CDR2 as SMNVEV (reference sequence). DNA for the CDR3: TGTGCCAGCAGTTTCGCGGCTAGCGGGGTGGGGCCAGATACGCAGTATTTT. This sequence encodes CASSFAASGVGPDTQYF.

The CDR3 protein is CASSYRAWDGKDTQYF. The CDR3 nucleotides read TGTGCCAGCAGTTATAGGGCGTGGGATGGAAAAGATACGCAGTATTTT. The chain joins TRBV6-2 or TRBV6-3 to TRBJ2-3, with D unclear. The germline CDR1 and CDR2 sequences are MNHEY and SVGEGT. The CDR3 contains 16 residues. V dropped 3 bases and J dropped 5 bases, with 18 bases sitting between them.

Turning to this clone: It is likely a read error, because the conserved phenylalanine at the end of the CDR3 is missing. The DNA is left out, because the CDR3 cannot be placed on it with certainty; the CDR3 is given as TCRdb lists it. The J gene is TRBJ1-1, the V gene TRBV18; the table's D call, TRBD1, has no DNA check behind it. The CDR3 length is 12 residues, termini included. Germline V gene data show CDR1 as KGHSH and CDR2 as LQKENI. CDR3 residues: CASSPSDRGFRL.

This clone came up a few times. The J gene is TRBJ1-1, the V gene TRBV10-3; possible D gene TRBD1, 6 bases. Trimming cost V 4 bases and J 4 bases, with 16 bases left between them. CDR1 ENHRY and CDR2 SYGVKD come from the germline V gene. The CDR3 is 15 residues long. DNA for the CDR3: TGTGCCATCAGTGTCGGTCTAGGGGGGAGCACTGAAGCTTTCTTT. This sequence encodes CAISVGLGGSTEAFF.

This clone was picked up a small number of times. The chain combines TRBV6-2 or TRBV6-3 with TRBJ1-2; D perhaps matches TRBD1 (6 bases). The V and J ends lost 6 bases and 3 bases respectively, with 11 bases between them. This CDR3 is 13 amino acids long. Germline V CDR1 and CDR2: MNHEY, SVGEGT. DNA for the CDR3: TGTGCCAGCAGCCCCCGACAGGACTATGGCTACACCTTC. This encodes CASSPRQDYGYTF.

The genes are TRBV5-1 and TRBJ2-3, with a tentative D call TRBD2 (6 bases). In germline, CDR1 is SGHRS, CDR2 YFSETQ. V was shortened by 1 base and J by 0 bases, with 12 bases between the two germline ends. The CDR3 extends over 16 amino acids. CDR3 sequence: CASSLLGGRSTDTQYF. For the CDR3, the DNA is TGCGCCAGCAGCTTGTTGGGGGGTAGGAGCACAGATACGCAGTATTTT. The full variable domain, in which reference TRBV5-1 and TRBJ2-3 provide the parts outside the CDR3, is KAGVTQTPRYLIKTRGQQVTLSCSPISGHRSVSWYQQTPGQGLQFLFEYFSETQRNKGNFPGRFSGRQFSNSRSEMNVSTLELGDSALYLCASSLLGGRSTDTQYFGPGTRLTVL.

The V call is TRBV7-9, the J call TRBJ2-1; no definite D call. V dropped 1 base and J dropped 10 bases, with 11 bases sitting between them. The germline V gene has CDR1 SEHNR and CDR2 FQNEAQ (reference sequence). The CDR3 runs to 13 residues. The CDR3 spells CASSLDVGREQFF. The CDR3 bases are TGTGCCAGCAGCTTAGACGTGGGCAGGGAGCAGTTCTTC.

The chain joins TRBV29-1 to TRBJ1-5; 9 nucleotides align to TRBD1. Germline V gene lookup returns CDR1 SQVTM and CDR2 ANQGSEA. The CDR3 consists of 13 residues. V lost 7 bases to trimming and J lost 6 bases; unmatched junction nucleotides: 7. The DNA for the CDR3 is TGCAGCGCCAACAGGGGGCACGGTCAGCCCCAGCATTTT. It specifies CSANRGHGQPQHF.

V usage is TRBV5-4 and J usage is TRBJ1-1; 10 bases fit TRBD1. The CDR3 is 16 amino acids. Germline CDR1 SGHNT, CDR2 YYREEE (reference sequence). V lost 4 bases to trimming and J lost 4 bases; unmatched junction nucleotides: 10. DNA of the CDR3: TGTGCCAGCAGCCCCGGACAGGGGGGTCGAGGCACTGAAGCTTTCTTT. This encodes CASSPGQGGRGTEAFF.

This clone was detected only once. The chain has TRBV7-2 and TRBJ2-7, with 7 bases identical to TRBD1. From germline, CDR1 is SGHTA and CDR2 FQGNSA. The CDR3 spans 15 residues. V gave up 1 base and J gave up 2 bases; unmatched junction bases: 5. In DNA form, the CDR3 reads TGTGCCAGCAGCTTAGGCGGACAGGAGGCCTACGAGCAGTACTTC. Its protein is CASSLGGQEAYEQYF.

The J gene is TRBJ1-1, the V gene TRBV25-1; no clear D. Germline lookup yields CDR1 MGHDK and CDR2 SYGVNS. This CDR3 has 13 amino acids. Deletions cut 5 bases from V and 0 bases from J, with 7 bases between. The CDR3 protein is CASSSPVNTEAFF. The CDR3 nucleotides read TGTGCCAGCAGTTCCCCAGTGAACACTGAAGCTTTCTTT.

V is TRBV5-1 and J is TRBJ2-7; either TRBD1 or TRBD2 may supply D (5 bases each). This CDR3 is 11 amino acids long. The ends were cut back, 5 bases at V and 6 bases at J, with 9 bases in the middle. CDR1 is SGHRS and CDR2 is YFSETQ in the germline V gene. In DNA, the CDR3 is TGCGCCAGCAGAAAGGGACGCGAGCAGTACTTC. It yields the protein CASRKGREQYF.

In DNA form, the CDR3 reads TGTGCCAGCAGCACACGACAGGGGACAGACACTGAAGCTTTCTTT. Translation gives CASSTRQGTDTEAFF. The chain is built from TRBV9 and TRBJ1-1, with TRBD1 identical over 8 bases. Per the germline V gene, CDR1 is SGDLS and CDR2 is YYNGEE. With V trimmed by 4 bases and J by 3 bases, 8 bases remained unmatched. CDR3 length: 15 residues.

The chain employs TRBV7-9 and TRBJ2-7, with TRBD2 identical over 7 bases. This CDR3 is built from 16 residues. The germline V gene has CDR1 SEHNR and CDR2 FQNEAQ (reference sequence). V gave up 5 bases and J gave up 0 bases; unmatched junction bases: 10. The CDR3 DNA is TGTGCCAGCAGCCTCACCCTAGCGGAAAGCTCCTACGAGCAGTACTTC. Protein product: CASSLTLAESSYEQYF.

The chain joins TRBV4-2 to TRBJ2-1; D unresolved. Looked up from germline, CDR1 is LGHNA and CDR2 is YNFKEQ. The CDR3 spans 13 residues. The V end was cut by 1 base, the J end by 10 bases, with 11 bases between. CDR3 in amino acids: CASSQGSNSEQFF. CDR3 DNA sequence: TGTGCCAGCAGCCAAGGGTCGAACTCAGAGCAGTTCTTC.

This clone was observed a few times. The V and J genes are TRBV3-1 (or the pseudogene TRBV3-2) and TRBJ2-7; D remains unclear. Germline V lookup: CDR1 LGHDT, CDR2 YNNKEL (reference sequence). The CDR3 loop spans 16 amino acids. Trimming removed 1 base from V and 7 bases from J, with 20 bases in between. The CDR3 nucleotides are TGTGCCAGCAGCCAAGGGCAGGCCACTTCCCAAGGTGAGCAGTACTTC. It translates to CASSQGQATSQGEQYF.

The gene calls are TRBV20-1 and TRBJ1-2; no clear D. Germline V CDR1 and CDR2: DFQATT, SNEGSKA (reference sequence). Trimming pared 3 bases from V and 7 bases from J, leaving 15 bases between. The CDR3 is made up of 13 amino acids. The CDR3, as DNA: TGCAGTGCTAGTAGTGGTTTTGAGGGTGGCTACACCTTC. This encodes CSASSGFEGGYTF.

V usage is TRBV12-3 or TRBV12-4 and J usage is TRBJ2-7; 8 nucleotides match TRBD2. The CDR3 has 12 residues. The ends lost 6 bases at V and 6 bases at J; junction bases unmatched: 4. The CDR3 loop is CASRGLGSEQYF. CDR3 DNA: TGTGCCAGCAGGGGACTAGGAAGCGAGCAGTACTTC.

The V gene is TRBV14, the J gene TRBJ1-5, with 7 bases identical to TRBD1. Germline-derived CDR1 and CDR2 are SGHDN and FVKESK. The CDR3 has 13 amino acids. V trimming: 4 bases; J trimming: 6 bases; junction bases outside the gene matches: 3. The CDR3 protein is CASSRQGGQPQHF. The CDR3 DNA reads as TGTGCCAGCAGCCGACAGGGAGGTCAGCCCCAGCATTTT.

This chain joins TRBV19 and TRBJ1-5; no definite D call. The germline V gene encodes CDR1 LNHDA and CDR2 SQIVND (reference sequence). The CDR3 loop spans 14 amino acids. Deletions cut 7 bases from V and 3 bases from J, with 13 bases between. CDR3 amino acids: CASKGAGSNQPQHF. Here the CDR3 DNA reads TGTGCCAGTAAGGGCGCGGGTTCCAATCAGCCCCAGCATTTT. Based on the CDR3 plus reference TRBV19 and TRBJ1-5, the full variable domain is DGGITQSPKYLFRKEGQNVTLSCEQNLNHDAMYWYRQDPGQGLRLIYYSQIVNDFQKGDIAEGYSVSREKKESFPLTVTSAQKNPTAFYLCASKGAGSNQPQHFGDGTRLSIL.

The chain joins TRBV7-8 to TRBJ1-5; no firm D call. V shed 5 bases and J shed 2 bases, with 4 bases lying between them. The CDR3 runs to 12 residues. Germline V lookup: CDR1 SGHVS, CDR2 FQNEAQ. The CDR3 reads CASSLGNQPQHF. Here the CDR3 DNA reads TGTGCCAGCAGCCTGGGCAATCAGCCCCAGCATTTT.